Listed below are T cell receptor beta chains from one sample, sequenced in a study of blood T cell repertoires in COVID-19. Repertoires were generated with immunoSEQ multiplex PCR, while TCRdb's copy carries only in-frame clones and drops some. Among around 320,000 clones listed, more than 70% were seen once. Material: peripheral blood. The receptor set was obtained from a woman aged 30 to 39 who had recovered from COVID-19. The CDR3 runs from the conserved cysteine through the conserved F or W. A D gene is named only where the DNA matches it firmly. A clone size is listed for some rows: how often the clone was seen (once, few, many), or a class if it is expanded.

j_gene | d_gene | abundance | v_gene | CDR3nt | CDR3aa
TRBJ2-2 | NA | few | TRBV4-3 | TGCGCCAGCAGCCACCAGACAGGAGACACCGGGGAGCTGTTTTTT | CASSHQTGDTGELFF
TRBJ2-7 | NA | NA | TRBV29-1 | TGCAGCGCCCGGGGGGCAGGGCCGAGGGAGCAGTACTTC | CSARGAGPREQYF
TRBJ2-1 | TRBD2 | NA | TRBV5-6 | TGTGCCAGCACCCGTAGGGGAGGGCGGAGCGAGCAGTTCTTC | CASTRRGGRSEQFF
TRBJ1-5 | TRBD1 | NA | TRBV2 | TGTGCCAGCAGGGACGGGACAGGGAGCAATCAGCCCCAGCATTTT | CASRDGTGSNQPQHF
TRBJ2-3 | NA | few | TRBV19 | TGTGCCAGTAGTATAGATCATGGTGCCACGGGCACAGATACGCAGTATTTT | CASSIDHGATGTDTQYF
TRBJ1-2 | NA | NA | TRBV5-1 | TGCGCCAGCAGCTTTGACAGGCTCTACTATGGCTACACCTTC | CASSFDRLYYGYTF
TRBJ1-1 | TRBD1 | NA | TRBV28 | TGTGCCAGCGGCTCCGGGACAGCGAACACTGAAGCTTTCTTT | CASGSGTANTEAFF
TRBJ2-2 | NA | NA | TRBV14 | TGTGCCAGCAGCCAAGCATACAGGGAATACACCGGGGAGCTGTTTTTT | CASSQAYREYTGELFF
TRBJ1-3 | NA | NA | TRBV27 | TGTGCCAGCAGTCCCGGGGGTATGACTGGAAACACCATATATTTT | CASSPGGMTGNTIYF
TRBJ1-1 | TRBD1 | NA | TRBV28 | TGTGCCAGCAGTTCCACAGGGGGGGGAGACACTGAAGCTTTCTTT | CASSSTGGGDTEAFF
TRBJ1-3 | TRBD1 | once | TRBV5-5 | TGTGCCAGCAGCCTGGCCCCAGGACAGGGGTCTGGAAACACCATATATTTT | CASSLAPGQGSGNTIYF
TRBJ2-7 | TRBD1 | NA | TRBV28 | TGTGCCAGCAGTCCCGGGACAGCGAGCTCCTACGAGCAGTACTTC | CASSPGTASSYEQYF
TRBJ2-7 | TRBD1 | NA | TRBV27 | TGTGCCAGCAGTTCGTCAAACAGGGGTCGGTACGAGCAGTACTTC | CASSSSNRGRYEQYF
TRBJ2-3 | NA | NA | TRBV19 | TGTGCCAGTAGTACCCCGGACAGCCGCACAGATACGCAGTATTTT | CASSTPDSRTDTQYF
TRBJ1-2 | NA | NA | TRBV29-1 | TGCAGCGTGGAAGGACAGAACTATGGCTACACCTTC | CSVEGQNYGYTF
TRBJ1-2 | NA | once | TRBV28 | TGTGCCAGCAGCCGCCCCACCGGGAAAGACTATGGCTACACCTTC | CASSRPTGKDYGYTF
TRBJ2-2 | NA | once | TRBV29-1 | TGCAGCGTTGCCGACCGGGACACCTTTCCCCCCGGGGAGCTGTTTTTT | CSVADRDTFPPGELFF
TRBJ2-2 | NA | once | TRBV28 | TGTGCCAGTTCTCCCGGGATATACGGGGAGCTGTTTTTT | CASSPGIYGELFF
TRBJ1-1 | NA | NA | TRBV20-1 | TGCAGTGCTAGCAGGAACACTGAAGCTTTCTTT | CSASRNTEAFF
TRBJ1-1 | NA | NA | TRBV7-9 | TGTGCCAGCAGCTTACCTAGGGGGTTCGGGACTGAAGCTTTCTTT | CASSLPRGFGTEAFF
TRBJ1-1 | TRBD1 | NA | TRBV5-1 | TGCGCCAGCAGCCCATCCGGGACAGGGGGCGAAGCTTTCTTT | CASSPSGTGGEAFF
TRBJ2-6 | NA | NA | TRBV4-3 | TGCGCCAGCAGCCAAGTTACAGGGACCTCTGGGGCCAACGTCCTGACTTTC | CASSQVTGTSGANVLTF
TRBJ2-1 | NA | NA | TRBV11-3 | TGTGCCAGCAGCTTAGGGGTGGGCAGCTCCTACAATGAGCAGTTCTTC | CASSLGVGSSYNEQFF
TRBJ2-5 | TRBD1 | NA | TRBV5-4 | TGTGCCAGCAGTAAGACAGGGCAAGAGACCCAGTACTTC | CASSKTGQETQYF
TRBJ1-4 | TRBD1 | NA | TRBV4-1 | TGCGCCAGCAGCCAGCCCTGGGACAGTGAAAAACTGTTTTTT | CASSQPWDSEKLFF
TRBJ2-5 | NA | NA | TRBV2 | TGTGCCAGCAGTGAAGCGCAGGAGACCCAGTACTTC | CASSEAQETQYF
TRBJ1-5 | NA | many | TRBV18 | TGTGCCAGCTCACCTACCCCCTATCGGTCGGGCAATCAGCCCCAGCATTTT | CASSPTPYRSGNQPQHF
TRBJ1-1 | NA | NA | TRBV28 | TGTGCCAGCAGTACATACAGGGATCTGAACACTGAAGCTTTCTTT | CASSTYRDLNTEAFF
TRBJ2-1 | NA | NA | TRBV28 | TGTGCCAGCACCACGGTTGATGAGCAGTTCTTC | CASTTVDEQFF
TRBJ2-7 | TRBD1 | NA | TRBV9 | TGTGCCAGCAGCCTCTCGGGGACAGCTTCCTACGAGCAGTACTTC | CASSLSGTASYEQYF
TRBJ2-2 | TRBD1 | NA | TRBV6-5 | TGTGCCAGCAGTCTACAGGGGGCTTTAACCGGGGAGCTGTTTTTT | CASSLQGALTGELFF
TRBJ1-4 | NA | NA | TRBV18 | TGTGCCAGCTCACCACCTGGGGGGGTCCGCGAAAAACTGTTTTTT | CASSPPGGVREKLFF
TRBJ2-3 | TRBD1 | NA | TRBV18 | TGTGCCAGCTCACCACGGACAGGGGTCGGCACAGATACGCAGTATTTT | CASSPRTGVGTDTQYF
TRBJ2-7 | TRBD1 | few | TRBV28 | TGTGCCATCTCGACAGGGGGCCTGGGCGAGCAGTACTTC | CAISTGGLGEQYF
TRBJ2-2 | TRBD2 | NA | TRBV28 | TGTGCCAGCACTGGGGGACTAGCGGGGGCGGGGGAGCTGTTTTTT | CASTGGLAGAGELFF
TRBJ2-7 | NA | NA | TRBV28 | TGTGCCAGCAGTGGGGCAGGGTCGGACGAGCAGTACTTC | CASSGAGSDEQYF
TRBJ1-2 | NA | NA | TRBV30 | TGTGCCCAAAACCGTGGAGCTAACTATGGCTACACCTTC | CAQNRGANYGYTF
TRBJ1-2 | TRBD1 | NA | TRBV6-4 | TGTGCCAGCAGCCCTAGAGGGGGCACCTATGGCTACACCTTC | CASSPRGGTYGYTF
TRBJ2-1 | TRBD1 | NA | TRBV5-1 | TGCGCCAGCAGCTTGGTGGGGCAGGGGGCTGGTAATGAGCAGTTCTTC | CASSLVGQGAGNEQFF
TRBJ2-1 | NA | NA | TRBV6-5 | TGTGCCAGCAGTTACCTCGCCGGGGATGTTGAGCAGTTCTTC | CASSYLAGDVEQFF
TRBJ2-7 | TRBD1 | NA | TRBV28 | TGTGCCAGCAGTTTTGTCATTGTGGGGACAGGGAACAGGTACGAGCAGTACTTC | CASSFVIVGTGNRYEQYF
TRBJ2-3 | TRBD2 | NA | TRBV24-1 | TGTGCCACCAGTGCCCCGACTAGCGGCCGCACAGATACGCAGTATTTT | CATSAPTSGRTDTQYF
TRBJ1-1 | NA | NA | TRBV5-6 | TGTGCCTCCTCCTCACCGGTGAACACTGAAGCTTTCTTT | CASSSPVNTEAFF
TRBJ2-1 | TRBD2 | once | TRBV13 | TGTGCCAGCAGCTTATGGGGGGGCTCCTACAATGAGCAGTTCTTC | CASSLWGGSYNEQFF
TRBJ2-5 | TRBD1 | NA | TRBV11-2 | TGTGCCAGCAGCTTATTCGCCCGGACAGGGACGGGGGAGACCCAGTACTTC | CASSLFARTGTGETQYF
TRBJ2-1 | TRBD2 | NA | TRBV5-6 | TGTGCCAGCAGCTTGCCGACTAGCGGACACAATGAGCAGTTCTTC | CASSLPTSGHNEQFF
TRBJ1-5 | TRBD1 | many | TRBV7-9 | TGTGCCAGCAGCAATACTACAGGGGGTCAGCCCCAGCATTTT | CASSNTTGGQPQHF
TRBJ2-4 | TRBD1 | NA | TRBV7-2 | TGTGCCAGCAGCTCCCCAGGACAGGGCGGAGCCAAAAACATTCAGTACTTC | CASSSPGQGGAKNIQYF
TRBJ2-5 | NA | NA | TRBV12-5 | TGTGCTAGTGGACTGGCGGGGCAGAAGACCCAGTACTTC | CASGLAGQKTQYF
TRBJ1-6 | NA | NA | TRBV12-3/TRBV12-4 | TGTGCCAGCAGTTTCGGTTCACCCCTCCACTTT | CASSFGSPLHF
TRBJ2-2 | NA | NA | TRBV11-2 | TGTGCCAGCAGCTTGAGTAGGGGTCCCTCAGGGGAGCTGTTTTTT | CASSLSRGPSGELFF
TRBJ1-2 | TRBD1 | NA | TRBV6-1 | TGTGCCAGCAGTGAGCCTGGGACAGGGGGGTATGGCTACACCTTC | CASSEPGTGGYGYTF
TRBJ2-4 | NA | NA | TRBV2 | TGTGCCAGCAGTGAAGCAGCCCGGGGTCCGTACTTC | CASSEAARGPYF
TRBJ2-3 | NA | NA | TRBV4-1 | TGCGCCAGCAGCCAAGATGGAGGGCTCCTGGGAGATACGCAGTATTTT | CASSQDGGLLGDTQYF
TRBJ2-5 | TRBD2 | NA | TRBV5-1 | TGCGCCAGCAGCTCCGGGACTAGTTATACGGAGACCCAGTACTTC | CASSSGTSYTETQYF
TRBJ1-2 | TRBD1 | NA | TRBV28 | TGTGCCAGCAGTCCGCGACAGGGACGCTACACCTTC | CASSPRQGRYTF
TRBJ1-1 | NA | NA | TRBV5-1 | TGCGCCAGCAGCTATCAGGGGAATGAAGCTTTCTTT | CASSYQGNEAFF
TRBJ2-3 | NA | NA | TRBV5-1 | TGCGCCAGCAGCTGGTCCGCGGGGCGGCCCGATACGCAGTATTTT | CASSWSAGRPDTQYF
TRBJ2-3 | NA | once | TRBV6-5 | TGTGCCAGCAGTCTAGCGCGGACAGATACGCAGTATTTT | CASSLARTDTQYF